The entry below gives a single T cell receptor beta chain sequence along with its context. Its specificity is unknown. It was with 60 Vbeta and 13 Jbeta primers that the PCR ran. The repertoire was sequenced with immunoSEQ multiplex PCR; TCRdb's copy has only in-frame clones and lacks some. This sample has under 200,000 clones, with around 77% found just once. This entry is derived from a study of cytomegalovirus exposure and HLA in healthy donors. This CDR3 comprises 15 residues. CDR1 is SGHTA and CDR2 is FQGTGA in the germline V gene. V shed 4 bases and J 6 bases; nucleotides not matched to a gene: 5. The study, taken as a whole, reports: Earlier analysis found most TCR beta V segments productive about 90% or about 30% of the time. Using a false discovery rate of 0.05, a later analysis showed that 16,951 TCR beta sequences were associated with HLA alleles. HLA restriction was apparent for most CMV-associated TCR beta chains in a later analysis. Analysis was carried out at a later point, and it linked a missense DCLRE1C variant to TCR beta V- and J-gene trimming.

This receptor was taken from a man in his fifties in good health and CMV-seropositive. The gene calls are TRBV7-3 and TRBJ2-1, with 11 positions matching TRBD2. Input material: PBMCs. For the CDR3, the DNA is TGTGCCAGCAGCTACACTAGCGGGGGCTTCAATGAGCAGTTCTTC. Protein: CASSYTSGGFNEQFF.